Below are 20 T cell receptor beta chains sequenced from a single sample in a study of T-cell memory formation after mild COVID-19. TCRdb processed the 5' RACE reads anew with MiXCR; each CDR3 protein has one entry. Of 200,000 to 250,000 distinct CDR3 sequences listed, 9% to 10% are singletons. The specimen sequenced was PBMCs or a T cell subset sorted from them (not recorded which). The source of these receptors is a man aged 18 to 30 who had mild COVID-19 (a few samples of this study predate the infection). Cell type and time point are not known.

The rearrangement uses TRBV24-1 and TRBJ2-5; D tentatively reads TRBD1 or TRBD2 (5 bases each). The CDR3 is 14 residues long. V lost 7 bases, J lost 5 bases, and 16 bases lay in between. The germline gives CDR1 KGHDR, CDR2 SFDVKD. CDR3 in amino acids: CATSAGADSETQYF. CDR3 sequence (DNA): TGTGCCACCAGCGCCGGGGCCGATTCTGAGACCCAGTACTTC.

This chain links TRBV28 with TRBJ2-1, with D perhaps matching TRBD1 (6 bases). CDR3 size: 15 residues. Germline CDR1 and CDR2: MDHEN and SYDVKM. Trimming left V 6 bases short and J 1 base short, with 13 bases between. The CDR3 is CASRSSGVSYNEQFF. Here the CDR3 DNA reads TGTGCCAGCAGATCCTCAGGGGTGTCCTACAATGAGCAGTTCTTC.

The chain's CDR3 is CASIRGGTVGEKLFF. The CDR3, as DNA: TGTGCCAGCATCCGGGGTGGGACAGTTGGTGAAAAACTGTTTTTT. The V and J genes are TRBV12-3 or TRBV12-4 and TRBJ1-4; the match to TRBD1 covers 7 bases. The CDR3 contains 15 residues. Trimming removed 7 bases from V and 7 bases from J; junction bases left unmatched: 12.

The rearrangement joins TRBV6-5 to TRBJ2-7; a possible D gene is TRBD1 (5 bases). Germline CDR1 and CDR2: MNHEY and SVGAGI. V lost 2 bases and J lost 2, with 10 bases in between. The CDR3 loop spans 14 amino acids. Here the CDR3 reads CASSYGAGPYEQYF. CDR3 in DNA: TGTGCCAGCAGTTACGGCGCAGGGCCCTACGAGCAGTACTTC.

This clonotype was picked up a small number of times. The chain recombines TRBV24-1 with TRBJ2-1, with TRBD2 matching over 11 bases. The CDR3 loop spans 16 amino acids. V lost 3 bases, J lost 7 bases, and 7 bases stayed unmatched. Germline V gene sequence: CDR1 KGHDR, CDR2 SFDVKD. The CDR3 sequence is CATSDRGTSGGNEQFF. The CDR3 DNA follows: TGTGCCACCAGTGATCGAGGGACTAGCGGAGGGAATGAGCAGTTCTTC.

This clonotype has a count of ten or more. The V and J genes are TRBV4-3 and TRBJ1-6; the match to TRBD1 covers 7 bases. The J segment lost 8 bases and the V segment lost 1 base, leaving 5 bases of the junction unmatched. Per germline, CDR1 LGHNA and CDR2 YSLEER. This CDR3 contains 15 residues. The CDR3 loop reads CASSQGNRGDSPLHF. The CDR3 DNA sequence: TGCGCCAGCAGCCAAGGCAACAGGGGCGATTCACCCCTCCACTTT.

The chain combines TRBV7-2 with TRBJ1-4, with a weak D call TRBD1 (5 bases). CDR1 is SGHTA and CDR2 is FQGNSA in the germline V gene. Trimming took off 5 bases at V and 7 bases at J, with 11 bases between the two ends. The CDR3 totals 13 residues. CDR3 nucleotides: TGTGCCAGCAGCCTCTATGACAGTGAAAAACTGTTTTTT. This translates into CASSLYDSEKLFF.

A few counts support this clonotype. This sequence joins TRBV15 and TRBJ1-1; D gene unclear. With 3 bases removed from V and 3 bases from J, the gap between germline ends came to 8 bases. The CDR3 covers 13 residues. Germline V gene sequence: CDR1 LNHNV, CDR2 YYDKDF (reference sequence). In DNA form, the CDR3 reads TGTGCCACCAGCAGGCAAAAGTACACTGAAGCTTTCTTT. It is translated as CATSRQKYTEAFF.

This clonotype was counted a few times. This sequence joins TRBV11-3 and TRBJ1-5, with D uncertain. Germline V gene data show CDR1 as SGHNT and CDR2 as YENEEA. V gave up 0 bases and J gave up 1 base, with 7 bases separating them. This CDR3 is 15 amino acids long. DNA for the CDR3: TGTGCCAGCAGCTTAGAAGTCGGCAGCAATCAGCCCCAGCATTTT. Translated: CASSLEVGSNQPQHF.

This clonotype was observed at least ten times. This CDR3 is CASRTTGTLVTQYF. CDR3 nucleotide sequence: TGTGCCAGCAGAACCACCGGGACCCTAGTGACCCAGTACTTC. This chain uses TRBV12-3 or TRBV12-4 with TRBJ2-5; D might be TRBD1 or TRBD2, each matching 5 bases. The CDR3 totals 14 residues. With 6 bases removed from V and 7 bases from J, the gap between germline ends came to 18 bases.

This clonotype occurred a few times. The genes are TRBV18 and TRBJ2-3; the D call may be TRBD1 or TRBD2 (5 bases each). Trimming shortened V by 5 bases and J by 3 bases, and 12 bases separated the two germline ends. The CDR3 is made up of 14 amino acids. In germline, CDR1 is KGHSH, CDR2 LQKENI. The CDR3 DNA reads TGTGCCAGCTCAGCAGGGACCGGTACAGATACGCAGTATTTT. This codes for CASSAGTGTDTQYF.

This clonotype was counted many times. This chain uses TRBV4-3 with TRBJ2-3; D could derive from TRBD1 or TRBD2 (5 bases each). The CDR3 consists of 17 residues. V was trimmed by 0 bases and J by 1 base, leaving 14 bases between them. Germline-derived CDR1 and CDR2 are LGHNA and YSLEER. The CDR3 protein is CASSQDWDGGGTDTQYF. CDR3 DNA: TGCGCCAGCAGCCAAGATTGGGACGGCGGAGGCACAGATACGCAGTATTTT.

This clonotype has a count of ten or more. J is TRBJ2-5 and V is TRBV10-3, with D possibly being TRBD1 (5 bases). Germline lookup yields CDR1 ENHRY and CDR2 SYGVKD. The CDR3 totals 13 residues. The V end lost 0 bases, the J end lost 5 bases, and 7 bases lay between the germline ends. The CDR3 here is CAISESGVETQYF. As DNA, the CDR3 is TGTGCCATCAGTGAGTCAGGGGTTGAGACCCAGTACTTC.

This clonotype occurred a few times. The J gene is TRBJ2-7, the V gene TRBV5-1, with D possibly TRBD1 on 6 matching bases. Germline CDR1 SGHRS, CDR2 YFSETQ. The CDR3 spans 15 residues. Trimming took 1 base from V and 4 from J, leaving 15 bases between them. The CDR3 DNA reads as TGCGCCAGCAGCTTGTACCCAGGGGCGAGATACGAGCAGTACTTC. Amino acid sequence: CASSLYPGARYEQYF.

This sequence joins TRBV6-5 and TRBJ2-2; TRBD2 agrees at 15 bases. V trimming: 9 bases; J trimming: 5 bases; junction bases outside the gene matches: 10. CDR1 and CDR2 from the germline V gene are MNHEY and SVGAGI. The CDR3 length is 17 residues. The CDR3: CARSRTSGGAHTGELFF. The CDR3 coding sequence is TGTGCCAGAAGTCGGACTAGCGGGGGGGCCCATACCGGGGAGCTGTTTTTT.

This sequence joins TRBV10-3 and TRBJ2-1, with TRBD1 matching 8 bases. CDR1 and CDR2 (germline): ENHRY, SYGVKD. J lost 8 bases, V lost 8 bases, and 8 bases had no gene match. CDR3 length: 13 amino acids. The CDR3 here is CAIAGTGGDEQFF. Written as DNA, the CDR3 is TGTGCCATCGCAGGGACAGGCGGGGATGAGCAGTTCTTC.

This clonotype was counted only a few times. V usage is TRBV6-5 and J usage is TRBJ1-6, with D tentatively TRBD1 (5 bases). CDR3 size: 12 residues. Trimming left V 5 bases short and J 8 bases short, with 7 bases between. CDR1 is MNHEY and CDR2 is SVGAGI in the germline V gene. In DNA form, the CDR3 reads TGTGCCAGCAGTCTCAGGGATTCACCCCTCCACTTT. This sequence encodes CASSLRDSPLHF.

The rearrangement links TRBV25-1 to TRBJ1-4, with TRBD1 identical over 7 bases. V lost 8 bases to trimming and J lost 8 bases; unmatched junction nucleotides: 11. The CDR3 sequence is 14 residues long. The germline CDR1 and CDR2 sequences are MGHDK and SYGVNS. DNA of the CDR3: TGTGCCAGCGGAGCCGGGACAGTACGCGAAAAACTGTTTTTT. Translating gives CASGAGTVREKLFF.

This clonotype was observed a handful of times. J is TRBJ2-7 and V is TRBV5-1; D unclear. Germline assignment: CDR1 SGHRS and CDR2 YFSETQ. The CDR3 has 15 amino acids. Trimming left V 1 base short and J 0 bases short, with 11 bases between. In DNA, the CDR3 is TGCGCCAGCAGCTTGCACGACGGCAGCTCCTACGAGCAGTACTTC. Residues: CASSLHDGSSYEQYF. Filled out from reference TRBV5-1 and TRBJ2-7, the complete variable domain reads KAGVTQTPRYLIKTRGQQVTLSCSPISGHRSVSWYQQTPGQGLQFLFEYFSETQRNKGNFPGRFSGRQFSNSRSEMNVSTLELGDSALYLCASSLHDGSSYEQYFGPGTRLTVT.

There are a few counts of this clonotype. The chain joins TRBV6-5 to TRBJ1-2; D gene unclear. V dropped 0 bases and J dropped 7 bases, with 12 bases sitting between them. Germline CDR1 and CDR2: MNHEY and SVGAGI. The CDR3 covers 14 residues. CDR3 sequence: CASSYSWGVGGYTF. The CDR3 DNA sequence: TGTGCCAGCAGTTACTCATGGGGAGTAGGTGGCTACACCTTC.